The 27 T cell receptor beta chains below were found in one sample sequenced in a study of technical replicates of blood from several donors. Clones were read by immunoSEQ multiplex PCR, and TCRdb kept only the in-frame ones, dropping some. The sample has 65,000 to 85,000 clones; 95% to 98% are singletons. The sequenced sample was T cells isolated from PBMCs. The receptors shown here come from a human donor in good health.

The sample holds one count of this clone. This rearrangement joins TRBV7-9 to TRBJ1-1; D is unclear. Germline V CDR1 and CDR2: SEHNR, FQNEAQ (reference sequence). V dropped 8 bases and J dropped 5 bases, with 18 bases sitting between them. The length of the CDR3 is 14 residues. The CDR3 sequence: CASQNLGPGTEAFF. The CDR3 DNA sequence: TGTGCCAGCCAAAACCTTGGACCGGGGACTGAAGCTTTCTTT.

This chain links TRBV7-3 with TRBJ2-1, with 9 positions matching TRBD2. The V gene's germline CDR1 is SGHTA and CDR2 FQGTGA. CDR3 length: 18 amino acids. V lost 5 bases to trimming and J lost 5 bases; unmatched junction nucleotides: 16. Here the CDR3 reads CASSPGGRLGGRDNEQFF. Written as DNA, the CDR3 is TGTGCCAGCAGCCCTGGGGGTAGACTAGGCGGGAGGGACAATGAGCAGTTCTTC. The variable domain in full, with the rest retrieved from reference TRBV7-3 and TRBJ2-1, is GAGVSQTPSNKVTEKGKYVELRCDPISGHTALYWYRQSLGQGPEFLIYFQGTGAADDSGLPNDRFFAVRPEGSVSTLKIQRTERGDSAVYLCASSPGGRLGGRDNEQFFGPGTRLTVL.

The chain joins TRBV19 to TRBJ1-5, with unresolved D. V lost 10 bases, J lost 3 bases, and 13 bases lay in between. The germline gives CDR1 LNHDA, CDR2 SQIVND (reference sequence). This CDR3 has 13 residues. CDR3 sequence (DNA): TGTGCCAACGACACTTTCACCAATCAGCCCCAGCATTTT. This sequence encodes CANDTFTNQPQHF.

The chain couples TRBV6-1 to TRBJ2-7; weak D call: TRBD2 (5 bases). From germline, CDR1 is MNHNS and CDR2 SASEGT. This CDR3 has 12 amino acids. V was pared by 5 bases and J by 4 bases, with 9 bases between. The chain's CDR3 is CASSTGSYEQYF. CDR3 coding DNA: TGTGCCAGCAGTACGGGGAGTTACGAGCAGTACTTC.

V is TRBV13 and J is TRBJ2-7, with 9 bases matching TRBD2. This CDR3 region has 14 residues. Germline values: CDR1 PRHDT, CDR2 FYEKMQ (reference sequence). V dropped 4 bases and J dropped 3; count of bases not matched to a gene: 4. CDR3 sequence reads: CASSSGLASYEQYF. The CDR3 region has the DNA TGTGCCAGCAGCTCCGGACTAGCGAGCTACGAGCAGTACTTC.

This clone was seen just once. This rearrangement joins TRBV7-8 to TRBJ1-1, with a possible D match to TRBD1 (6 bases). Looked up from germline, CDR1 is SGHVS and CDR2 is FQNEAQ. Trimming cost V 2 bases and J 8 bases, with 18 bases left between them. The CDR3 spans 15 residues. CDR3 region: CASSLTPNTGTEAFF. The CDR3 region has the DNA TGTGCCAGCAGCTTAACCCCCAACACAGGGACAGAAGCTTTCTTT. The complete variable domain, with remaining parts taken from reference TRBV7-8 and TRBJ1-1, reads GAGVSQSPRYKVAKRGQDVALRCDPISGHVSLFWYQQALGQGPEFLTYFQNEAQLDKSGLPSDRFFAERPEGSVSTLKIQRTQQEDSAVYLCASSLTPNTGTEAFFGQGTRLTVV.

DNA for the CDR3: TGTGCCAGCAGCCCGGGACACCAAGAATTTTACGAGCAGTACTTC. Protein: CASSPGHQEFYEQYF. This chain joins TRBV6-5 and TRBJ2-7, with TRBD1 as a possible D gene (6 bases). Germline loops: CDR1 MNHEY, CDR2 SVGAGI. V lost 6 bases to trimming and J lost 4 bases, with 19 bases between them. The CDR3 length is 15 residues.

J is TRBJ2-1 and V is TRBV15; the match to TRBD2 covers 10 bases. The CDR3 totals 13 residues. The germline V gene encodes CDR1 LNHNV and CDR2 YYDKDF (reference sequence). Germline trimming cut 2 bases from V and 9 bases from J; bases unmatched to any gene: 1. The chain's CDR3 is CATSRLAGAEQFF. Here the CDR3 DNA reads TGTGCCACCAGCAGACTAGCGGGAGCTGAGCAGTTCTTC.

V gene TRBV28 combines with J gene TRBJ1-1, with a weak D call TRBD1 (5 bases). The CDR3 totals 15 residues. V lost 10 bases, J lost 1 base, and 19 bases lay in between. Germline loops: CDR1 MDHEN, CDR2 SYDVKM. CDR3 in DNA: TGTGCCACCACGGACATCCGCCATGGGAACACTGAAGCTTTCTTT. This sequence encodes CATTDIRHGNTEAFF.

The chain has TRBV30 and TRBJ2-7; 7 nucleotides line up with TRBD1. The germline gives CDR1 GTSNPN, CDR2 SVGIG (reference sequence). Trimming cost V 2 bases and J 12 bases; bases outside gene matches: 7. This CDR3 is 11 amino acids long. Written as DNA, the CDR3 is TGTGCCTGGAGTAGGGAGACAGGGACGTACTTC. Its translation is CAWSRETGTYF.

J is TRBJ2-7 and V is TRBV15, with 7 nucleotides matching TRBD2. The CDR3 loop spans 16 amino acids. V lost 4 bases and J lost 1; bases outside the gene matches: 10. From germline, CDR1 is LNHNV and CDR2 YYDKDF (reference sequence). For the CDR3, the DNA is TGTGCCACCAGCATAGTCGCGGGAGTAAGGTCCTACGAGCAGTACTTC. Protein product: CATSIVAGVRSYEQYF.

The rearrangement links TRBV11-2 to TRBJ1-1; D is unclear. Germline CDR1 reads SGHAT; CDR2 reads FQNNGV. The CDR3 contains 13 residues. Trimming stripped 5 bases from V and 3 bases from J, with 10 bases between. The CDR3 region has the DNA TGTGCCAGCAGCCCGAGGGCTTACACTGAAGCTTTCTTT. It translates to CASSPRAYTEAFF.

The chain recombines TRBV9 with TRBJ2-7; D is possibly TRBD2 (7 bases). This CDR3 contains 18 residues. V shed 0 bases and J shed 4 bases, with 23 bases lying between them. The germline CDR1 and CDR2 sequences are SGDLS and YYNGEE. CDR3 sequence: CASSVGDIPSGGRYEQYF. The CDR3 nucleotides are TGTGCCAGCAGCGTAGGGGACATCCCTAGCGGCGGGCGTTACGAGCAGTACTTC.

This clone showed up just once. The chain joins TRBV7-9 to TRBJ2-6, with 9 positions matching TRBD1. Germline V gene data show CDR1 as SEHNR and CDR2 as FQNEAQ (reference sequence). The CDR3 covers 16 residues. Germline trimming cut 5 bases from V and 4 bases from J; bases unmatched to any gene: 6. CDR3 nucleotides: TGTGCCAGCAGCCCTAGGACAGGGGCCGGGGCCAACGTCCTGACTTTC. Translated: CASSPRTGAGANVLTF.

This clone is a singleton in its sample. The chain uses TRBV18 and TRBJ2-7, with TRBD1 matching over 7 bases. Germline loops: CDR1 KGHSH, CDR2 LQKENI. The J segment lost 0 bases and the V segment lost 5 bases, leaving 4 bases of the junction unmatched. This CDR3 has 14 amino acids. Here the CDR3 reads CASSAGTASYEQYF. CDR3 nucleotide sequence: TGTGCCAGCTCAGCCGGGACAGCCTCCTACGAGCAGTACTTC.

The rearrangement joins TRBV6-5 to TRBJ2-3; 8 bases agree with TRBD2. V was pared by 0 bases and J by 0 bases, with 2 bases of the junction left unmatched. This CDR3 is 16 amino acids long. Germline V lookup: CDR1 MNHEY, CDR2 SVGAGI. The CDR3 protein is CASSYSKRESTDTQYF. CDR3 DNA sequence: TGTGCCAGCAGTTACTCGAAGCGGGAGAGCACAGATACGCAGTATTTT.

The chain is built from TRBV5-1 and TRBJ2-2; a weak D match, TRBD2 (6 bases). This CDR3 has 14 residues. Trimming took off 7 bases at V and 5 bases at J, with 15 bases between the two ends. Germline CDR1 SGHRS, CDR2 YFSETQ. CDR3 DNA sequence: TGCGCCAGCCGGAGGGCAGTGGCGACCGGGGAGCTGTTTTTT. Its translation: CASRRAVATGELFF.

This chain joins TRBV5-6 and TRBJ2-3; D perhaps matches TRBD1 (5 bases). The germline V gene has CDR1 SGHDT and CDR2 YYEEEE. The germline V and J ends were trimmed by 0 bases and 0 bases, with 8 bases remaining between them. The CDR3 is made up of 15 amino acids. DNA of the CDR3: TGTGCCAGCAGCTTGGAAGGGGAAAGCACAGATACGCAGTATTTT. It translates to CASSLEGESTDTQYF. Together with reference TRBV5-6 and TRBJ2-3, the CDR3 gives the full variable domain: DAGVTQSPTHLIKTRGQQVTLRCSPKSGHDTVSWYQQALGQGPQFIFQYYEEEERQRGNFPDRFSGHQFPNYSSELNVNALLLGDSALYLCASSLEGESTDTQYFGPGTRLTVL.

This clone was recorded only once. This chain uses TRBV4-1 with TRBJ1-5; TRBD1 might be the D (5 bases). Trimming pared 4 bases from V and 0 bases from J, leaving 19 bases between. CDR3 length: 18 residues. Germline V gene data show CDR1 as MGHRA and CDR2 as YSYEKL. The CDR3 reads CASSPRQQTLYSNQPQHF. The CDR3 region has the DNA TGCGCCAGCAGCCCTCGACAGCAAACCCTATATAGCAATCAGCCCCAGCATTTT.

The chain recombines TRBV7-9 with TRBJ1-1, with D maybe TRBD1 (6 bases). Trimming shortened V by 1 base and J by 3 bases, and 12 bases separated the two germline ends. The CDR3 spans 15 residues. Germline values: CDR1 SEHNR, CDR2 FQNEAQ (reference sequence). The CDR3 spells CASSLVGGHYTEAFF. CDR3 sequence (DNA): TGTGCCAGCAGCTTAGTGGGGGGGCATTACACTGAAGCTTTCTTT.

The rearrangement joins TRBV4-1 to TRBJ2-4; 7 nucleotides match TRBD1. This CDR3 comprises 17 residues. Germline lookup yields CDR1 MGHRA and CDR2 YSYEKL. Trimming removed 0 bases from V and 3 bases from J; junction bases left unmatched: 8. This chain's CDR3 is CASSQEVISGGKNIQYF. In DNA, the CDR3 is TGCGCCAGCAGCCAAGAAGTAATTTCAGGGGGCAAAAACATTCAGTACTTC.

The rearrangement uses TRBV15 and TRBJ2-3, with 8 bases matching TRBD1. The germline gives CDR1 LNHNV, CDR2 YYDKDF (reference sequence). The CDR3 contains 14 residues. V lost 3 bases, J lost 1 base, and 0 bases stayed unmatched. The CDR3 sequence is CATSRTGGTDTQYF. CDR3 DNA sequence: TGTGCCACCAGCAGGACAGGGGGCACAGATACGCAGTATTTT. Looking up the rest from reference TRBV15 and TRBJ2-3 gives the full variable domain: DAMVIQNPRYQVTQFGKPVTLSCSQTLNHNVMYWYQQKSSQAPKLLFHYYDKDFNNEADTPDNFQSRRPNTSFCFLDIRSPGLGDTAMYLCATSRTGGTDTQYFGPGTRLTVL.

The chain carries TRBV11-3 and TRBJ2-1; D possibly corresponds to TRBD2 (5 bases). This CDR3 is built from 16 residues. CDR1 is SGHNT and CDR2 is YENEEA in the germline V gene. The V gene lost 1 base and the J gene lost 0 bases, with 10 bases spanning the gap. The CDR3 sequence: CASSLVREFSYNEQFF. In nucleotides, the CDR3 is TGTGCCAGCAGCTTAGTTCGGGAATTCTCCTACAATGAGCAGTTCTTC.

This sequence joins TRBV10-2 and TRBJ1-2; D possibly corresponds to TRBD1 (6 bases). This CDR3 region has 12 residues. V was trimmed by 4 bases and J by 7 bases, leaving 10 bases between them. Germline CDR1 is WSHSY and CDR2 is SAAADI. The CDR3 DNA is TGCGCCAGCAGTGGAGGGGGATTTGGCTACACCTTC. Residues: CASSGGGFGYTF.

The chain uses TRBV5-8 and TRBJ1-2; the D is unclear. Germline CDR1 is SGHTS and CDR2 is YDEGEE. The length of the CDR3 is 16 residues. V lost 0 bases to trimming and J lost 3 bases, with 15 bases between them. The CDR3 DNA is TGTGCCAGCAGCTTGGTGCTGTCCGAACTCGACTATGGCTACACCTTC. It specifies CASSLVLSELDYGYTF.

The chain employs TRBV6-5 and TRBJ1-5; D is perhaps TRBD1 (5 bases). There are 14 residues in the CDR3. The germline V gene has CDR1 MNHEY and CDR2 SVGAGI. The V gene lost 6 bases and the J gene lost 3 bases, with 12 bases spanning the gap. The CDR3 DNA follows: TGTGCCAGCAGATTAGACAGAGACAATCAGCCCCAGCATTTT. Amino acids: CASRLDRDNQPQHF.

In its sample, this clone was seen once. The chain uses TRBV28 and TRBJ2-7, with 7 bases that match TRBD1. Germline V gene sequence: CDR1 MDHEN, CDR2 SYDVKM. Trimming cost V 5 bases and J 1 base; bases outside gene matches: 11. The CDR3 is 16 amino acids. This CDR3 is CASSLPGQSLSYEQYF. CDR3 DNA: TGTGCCAGCAGTCTCCCGGGACAGAGCCTATCCTACGAGCAGTACTTC.